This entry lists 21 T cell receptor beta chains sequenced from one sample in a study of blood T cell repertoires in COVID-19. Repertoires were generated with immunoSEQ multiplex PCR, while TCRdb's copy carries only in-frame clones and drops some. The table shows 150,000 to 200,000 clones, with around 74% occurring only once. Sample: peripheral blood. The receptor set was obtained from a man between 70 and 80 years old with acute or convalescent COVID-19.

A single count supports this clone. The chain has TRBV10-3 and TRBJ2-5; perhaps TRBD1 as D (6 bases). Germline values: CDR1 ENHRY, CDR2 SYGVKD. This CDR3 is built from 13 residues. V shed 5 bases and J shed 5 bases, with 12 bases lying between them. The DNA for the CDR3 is TGTGCCATCAGTAACAGGGTCTTGGAGACCCAGTACTTC. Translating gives CAISNRVLETQYF.

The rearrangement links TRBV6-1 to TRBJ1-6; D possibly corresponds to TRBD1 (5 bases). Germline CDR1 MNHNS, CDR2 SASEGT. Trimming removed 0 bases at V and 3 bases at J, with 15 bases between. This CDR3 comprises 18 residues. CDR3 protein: CASSEASLYRNYNSPLHF. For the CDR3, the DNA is TGTGCCAGCAGTGAAGCGTCGTTGTACAGGAACTATAATTCACCCCTCCACTTT.

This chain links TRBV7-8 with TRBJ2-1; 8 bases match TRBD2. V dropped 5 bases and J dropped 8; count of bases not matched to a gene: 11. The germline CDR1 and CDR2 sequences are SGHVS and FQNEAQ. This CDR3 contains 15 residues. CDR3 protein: CASSHQETSDHEQFF. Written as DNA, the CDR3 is TGTGCCAGCAGCCACCAGGAGACTAGCGATCATGAGCAGTTCTTC. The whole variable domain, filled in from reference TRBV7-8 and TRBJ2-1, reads GAGVSQSPRYKVAKRGQDVALRCDPISGHVSLFWYQQALGQGPEFLTYFQNEAQLDKSGLPSDRFFAERPEGSVSTLKIQRTQQEDSAVYLCASSHQETSDHEQFFGPGTRLTVL.

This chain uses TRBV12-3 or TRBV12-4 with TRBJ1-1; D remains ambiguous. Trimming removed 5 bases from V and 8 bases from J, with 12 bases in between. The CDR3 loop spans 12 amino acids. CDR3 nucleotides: TGTGCCAGCAGTACTACAATACAAGAAGCTTTCTTT. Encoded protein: CASSTTIQEAFF.

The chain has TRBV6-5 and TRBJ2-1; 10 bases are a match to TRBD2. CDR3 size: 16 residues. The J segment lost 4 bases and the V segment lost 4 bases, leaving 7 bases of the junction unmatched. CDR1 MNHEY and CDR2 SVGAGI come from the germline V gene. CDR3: CASSWTGTSVYNEQFF. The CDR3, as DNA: TGTGCCAGCAGTTGGACCGGGACTAGCGTATACAATGAGCAGTTCTTC.

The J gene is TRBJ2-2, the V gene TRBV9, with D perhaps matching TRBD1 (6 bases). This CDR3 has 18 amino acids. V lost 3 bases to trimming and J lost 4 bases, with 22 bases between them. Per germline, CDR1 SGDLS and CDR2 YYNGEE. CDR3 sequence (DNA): TGTGCCAGCAGCGCTGAGGCAAGGGGGTTGTTTGGCACCGGGGAGCTGTTTTTT. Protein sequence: CASSAEARGLFGTGELFF.

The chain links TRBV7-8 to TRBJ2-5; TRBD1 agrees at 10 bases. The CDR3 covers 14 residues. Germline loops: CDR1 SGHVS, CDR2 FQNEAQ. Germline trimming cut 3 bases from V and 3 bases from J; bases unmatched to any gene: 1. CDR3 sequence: CASSFGTGEETQYF. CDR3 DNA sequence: TGTGCCAGCAGCTTCGGGACAGGGGAAGAGACCCAGTACTTC.

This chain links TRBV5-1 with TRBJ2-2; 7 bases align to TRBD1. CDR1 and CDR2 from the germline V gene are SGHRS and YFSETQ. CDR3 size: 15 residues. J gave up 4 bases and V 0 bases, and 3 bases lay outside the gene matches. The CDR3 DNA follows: TGCGCCAGCAGCTTGGGACAGGGCGTCACCGGGGAGCTGTTTTTT. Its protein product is CASSLGQGVTGELFF.

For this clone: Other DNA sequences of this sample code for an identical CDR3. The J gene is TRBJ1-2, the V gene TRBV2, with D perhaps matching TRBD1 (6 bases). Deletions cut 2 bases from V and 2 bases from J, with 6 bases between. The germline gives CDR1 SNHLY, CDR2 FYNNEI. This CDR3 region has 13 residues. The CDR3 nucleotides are TGTGCCAGCAGTGAACAGGGGAACTATGGCTACACCTTC. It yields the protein CASSEQGNYGYTF.

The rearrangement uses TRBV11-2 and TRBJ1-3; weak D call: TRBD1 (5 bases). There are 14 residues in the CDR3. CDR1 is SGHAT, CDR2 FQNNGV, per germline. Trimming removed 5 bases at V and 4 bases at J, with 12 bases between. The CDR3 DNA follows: TGTGCCAGCAGCCTGACGGGGGTGGGAAACACCATATATTTT. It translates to CASSLTGVGNTIYF.

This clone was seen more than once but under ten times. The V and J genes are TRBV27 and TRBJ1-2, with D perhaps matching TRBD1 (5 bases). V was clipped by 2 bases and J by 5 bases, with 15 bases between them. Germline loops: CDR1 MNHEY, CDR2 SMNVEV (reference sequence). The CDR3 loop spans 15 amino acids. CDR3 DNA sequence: TGTGCCAGCAGTTTAAGGCAGGGTATAGGGTATGGCTACACCTTC. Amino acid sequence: CASSLRQGIGYGYTF.

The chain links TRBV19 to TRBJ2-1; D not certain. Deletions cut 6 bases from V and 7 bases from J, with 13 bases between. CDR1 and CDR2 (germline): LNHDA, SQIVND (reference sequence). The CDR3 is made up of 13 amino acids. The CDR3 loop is CASRETPWNEQFF. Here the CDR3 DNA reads TGTGCCAGTAGAGAGACTCCTTGGAATGAGCAGTTCTTC.

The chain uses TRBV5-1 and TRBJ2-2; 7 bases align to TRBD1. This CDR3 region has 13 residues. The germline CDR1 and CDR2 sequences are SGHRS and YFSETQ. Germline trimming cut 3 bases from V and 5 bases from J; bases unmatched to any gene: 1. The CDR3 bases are TGCGCCAGCAGCTACAGGGGAACCGGGGAGCTGTTTTTT. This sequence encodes CASSYRGTGELFF.

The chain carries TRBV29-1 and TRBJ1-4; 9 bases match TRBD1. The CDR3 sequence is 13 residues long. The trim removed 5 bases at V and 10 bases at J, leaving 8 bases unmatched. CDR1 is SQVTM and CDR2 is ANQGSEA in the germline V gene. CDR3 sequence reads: CSVLQGATGKLFF. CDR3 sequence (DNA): TGCAGCGTTTTACAGGGGGCTACCGGAAAACTGTTTTTT.

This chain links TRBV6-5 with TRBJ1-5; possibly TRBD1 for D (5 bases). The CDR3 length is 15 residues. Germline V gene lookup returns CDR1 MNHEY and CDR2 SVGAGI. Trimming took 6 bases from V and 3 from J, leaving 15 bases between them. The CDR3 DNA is TGTGCCAGCAGGATGCACGCGGGGCTCAATCAGCCCCAGCATTTT. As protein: CASRMHAGLNQPQHF.

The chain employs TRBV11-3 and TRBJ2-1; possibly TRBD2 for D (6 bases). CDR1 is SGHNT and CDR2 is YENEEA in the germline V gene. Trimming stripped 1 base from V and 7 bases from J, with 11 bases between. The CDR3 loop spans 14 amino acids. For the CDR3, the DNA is TGTGCCAGCAGCTTAGCGGGGGAACAAAATGAGCAGTTCTTC. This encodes CASSLAGEQNEQFF.

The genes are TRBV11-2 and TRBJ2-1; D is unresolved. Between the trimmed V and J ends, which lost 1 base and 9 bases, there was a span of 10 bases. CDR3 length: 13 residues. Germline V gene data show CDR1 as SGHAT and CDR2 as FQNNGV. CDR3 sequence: CASSLALEAEQFF. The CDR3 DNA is TGTGCCAGCAGCTTAGCCCTAGAGGCTGAGCAGTTCTTC.

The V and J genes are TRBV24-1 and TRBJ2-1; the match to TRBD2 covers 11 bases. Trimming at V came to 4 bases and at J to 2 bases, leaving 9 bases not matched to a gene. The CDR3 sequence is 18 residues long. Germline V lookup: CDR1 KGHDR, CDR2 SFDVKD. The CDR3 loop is CATSDSSTSGRAYNEQFF. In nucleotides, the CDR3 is TGTGCCACCAGTGACTCTTCTACTAGCGGGAGAGCCTACAATGAGCAGTTCTTC.

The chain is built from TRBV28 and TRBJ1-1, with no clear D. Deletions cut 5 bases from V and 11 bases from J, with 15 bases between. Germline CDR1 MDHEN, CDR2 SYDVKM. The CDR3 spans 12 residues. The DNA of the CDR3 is TGTGCCAGCAGTCCCGAGGGCCGGCTGGCTTTCTTT. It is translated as CASSPEGRLAFF.

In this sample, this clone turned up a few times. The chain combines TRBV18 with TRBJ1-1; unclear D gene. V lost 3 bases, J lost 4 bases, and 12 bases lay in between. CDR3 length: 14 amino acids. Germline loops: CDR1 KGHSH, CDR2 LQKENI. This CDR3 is CASSPNQLGTEAFF. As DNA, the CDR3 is TGTGCCAGCTCACCTAACCAGCTAGGCACTGAAGCTTTCTTT.

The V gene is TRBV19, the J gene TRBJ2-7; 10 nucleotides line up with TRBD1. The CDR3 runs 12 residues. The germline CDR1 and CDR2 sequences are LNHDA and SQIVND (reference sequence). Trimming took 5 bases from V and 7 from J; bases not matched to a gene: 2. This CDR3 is CASSDRGREQYF. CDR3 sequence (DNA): TGTGCCAGTAGTGACAGGGGGCGGGAGCAGTACTTC.